This T cell receptor beta chain was identified in a study of T-cell reconstitution after alpha-beta-depleted transplantation in children. Unique molecular identifiers featured in how the TCRbeta library was prepared. MiXCR, applied by TCRdb to the PCR reads, yields one record per CDR3 protein. The sample carries about 350,000 distinct CDR3 sequences, more than 10% recorded once. This clonotype was recorded a few times. V was shortened by 4 bases and J by 6 bases, with 9 bases between the two germline ends. Looked up from germline, CDR1 is LGHDT and CDR2 is YNNKEL (reference sequence). CDR3 length: 13 amino acids.

The origin of this receptor is a human donor who donated a stem cell graft to a child with Fanconi anemia. The chain joins TRBV3-1 to TRBJ2-2; D gene uncertain. The sequencing here drew on PBMCs, taken from the stem cell graft. The CDR3 loop reads CASSPHPAGELFF. The CDR3 nucleotides are TGTGCCAGCAGCCCCCACCCGGCCGGGGAGCTGTTTTTT. Filled out from reference TRBV3-1 and TRBJ2-2, the complete variable domain reads DTAVSQTPKYLVTQMGNDKSIKCEQNLGHDTMYWYKQDSKKFLKIMFSYNNKELIINETVPNRFSPKSPDKAHLNLHINSLELGDSAVYFCASSPHPAGELFFGEGSRLTVL.